These 10 T cell receptor beta chains share one sample of origin, sequenced in a study of post-analysis software for immune sequencing data (dated by TCRdb to the mid-2010s). What the authors observed across the whole study: A handful of TRBV segments, including TRBV5-6, TRBV5-1 and TRBV20-1, were significantly more frequent in patients than controls.

Library preparation used PCR. The sequencing machine was an Illumina HiSeq 2500. To reduce PCR and sequencing biases, unique molecular identifiers were built into the TCR beta cDNA libraries. TCRdb trimmed the raw reads at Q25, called clones with MiXCR and kept productive beta chains. Records with the same CDR3 protein are collapsed into one entry carrying the most frequent genes and DNA. The sample table holds 750,000 to 950,000 distinct CDR3 sequences, of which roughly 50% were seen once. The ten top clones hold roughly 4.9% of the sample. No antigen has been identified for these receptors. Source material: blood. Receptor source: a girl aged 5 to 17 with multiple sclerosis.

This clonotype has just one count. This rearrangement joins TRBV28 to TRBJ2-3, with unresolved D. Germline V gene lookup returns CDR1 MDHEN and CDR2 SYDVKM. CDR3 length: 16 residues. The V gene lost 6 bases and the J gene lost 0 bases, with 16 bases spanning the gap. The CDR3 region is CASSSLGGVSTDTQYF. The CDR3 DNA sequence: TGTGCCAGCAGCTCCCTCGGCGGAGTGAGCACAGATACGCAGTATTTT.

The sample holds a few counts of this clonotype. The V and J genes are TRBV7-2 and TRBJ2-7; weak D call: TRBD2 (6 bases). Trimming pared 5 bases from V and 9 bases from J, leaving 20 bases between. CDR1 and CDR2 (germline): SGHTA, FQGNSA. The CDR3 consists of 14 residues. CDR3 bases: TGTGCCAGCAGCCCAAGGACTACTCCACGCGGGCAGTACTTC. This encodes CASSPRTTPRGQYF.

The CDR3 DNA is TGCAGCGTTTCTGGGGGGGGCGCAGATACGCAGTATTTT. Its protein product is CSVSGGGADTQYF. The rearrangement joins TRBV29-1 to TRBJ2-3; weak D call: TRBD2 (7 bases). V was shortened by 5 bases and J by 4 bases, with 13 bases between the two germline ends. The CDR3 runs to 13 residues. Germline V gene data show CDR1 as SQVTM and CDR2 as ANQGSEA.

This chain joins TRBV6-5 and TRBJ2-5; possibly TRBD1 for D (6 bases). Trimming pared 6 bases from V and 7 bases from J, leaving 21 bases between. Germline assignment: CDR1 MNHEY and CDR2 SVGAGI. The length of the CDR3 is 15 residues. CDR3 DNA: TGTGCCAGCAGACGGACAGAACAAGGCTTGGGGACCCAGTACTTC. Encoded protein: CASRRTEQGLGTQYF.

The CDR3 nucleotides read TGTGCCAGCAGCCTACTAGCGGGAGACGGGGAGCTGTTTTTT. This gives the protein CASSLLAGDGELFF. The chain uses TRBV7-2 and TRBJ2-2; 11 bases match TRBD2. The V gene end was trimmed by 5 bases and the J gene end by 7 bases; junction bases not matched to a gene: 3. CDR1 is SGHTA and CDR2 is FQGNSA in the germline V gene. This CDR3 contains 14 residues.

The table lists this clonotype with a few counts. The chain joins TRBV29-1 to TRBJ2-7; tentatively, D is TRBD1 (6 bases). The J call is uncertain, as TRBJ2-5 better fits the DNA end. This CDR3 spans 13 amino acids. Germline V gives CDR1 SQVTM, CDR2 ANQGSEA. CDR3 bases: TGCAGCGTCCCCTCTGGGGGCGGGGAGACCCAGTACTTC. It translates to CSVPSGGGETQYF.

The gene calls are TRBV27 and TRBJ1-5, with no clear D. Looked up from germline, CDR1 is MNHEY and CDR2 is SMNVEV (reference sequence). This CDR3 region has 13 residues. V gave up 0 bases and J gave up 10 bases, with 10 bases separating them. The CDR3 here is CASSLSGPLPQHF. The CDR3 DNA sequence: TGTGCCAGCAGTTTATCAGGACCTCTCCCCCAGCATTTT.

This clonotype was observed a few times. The chain has TRBV29-1 and TRBJ2-3, with D maybe TRBD1 (5 bases). Between the trimmed V and J ends, which lost 7 bases and 3 bases, there was a span of 14 bases. There are 13 residues in the CDR3. Germline values: CDR1 SQVTM, CDR2 ANQGSEA. The CDR3 region has the DNA TGCAGCGCGGCGGTGGGGCTGACAGATACGCAGTATTTT. It specifies CSAAVGLTDTQYF.

Here the CDR3 DNA reads TGTGCCAGCAGTCCCCTAGGGGCCTCCTACAATGAGCAGTTCTTC. This codes for CASSPLGASYNEQFF. The rearrangement joins TRBV6-1 to TRBJ2-1; D perhaps matches TRBD1 (5 bases). With 5 bases removed from V and 0 bases from J, the gap between germline ends came to 11 bases. Germline V CDR1 and CDR2: MNHNS, SASEGT. The CDR3 has 15 amino acids.

The chain has TRBV20-1 and TRBJ2-7, with 8 bases aligning to TRBD1. This CDR3 is built from 13 residues. V dropped 5 bases and J dropped 3; count of bases not matched to a gene: 6. Germline CDR1 and CDR2: DFQATT and SNEGSKA (reference sequence). CDR3 in DNA: TGCAGTGCTTCAGACAGGGGCCTCTACGAGCAGTACTTC. Amino acids: CSASDRGLYEQYF.